These T cell receptor beta chains were read from a single sample in a study of PD-1 blockade in classical Hodgkin lymphoma. Sequenced by immunoSEQ multiplex PCR; TCRdb stores in-frame clones only, minus some. The sample carries 120,000 to 150,000 clones, 78% recorded once. The sequencing here drew on peripheral blood mononuclear cells (PBMCs), taken before the second cycle of nivolumab. These receptors were collected from a human donor with classical Hodgkin lymphoma. Both conserved end residues are trimmed from each CDR3. The D gene is left open where the match is weak. Clone size, where shown, is once, few, many, or a class for clones that have expanded.

.,TRBV7-9,.,ASSLSGGDGYT
.,TRBV7-9,.,ASSVLWGTRTQY
.,TRBV27,.,ASSLARGRHEQY
.,TRBV11-3,.,ASSLGVVGELF
.,TRBV4-1,.,ASSQVLFEDSYGYT
TRBD1,TRBV4-3,.,ASSQVTGNNYGYT
.,TRBV28,.,ATLGELTDTQY
.,TRBV5-1,.,ASSLGQGNNEQF
.,TRBV5-1,.,ASSLVASYEQY
TRBD1,TRBV10-3,.,ASHRDSSYEQY
.,TRBV12-5,.,ASGLVYWVGQPQH
.,TRBV9,.,ASSVGGTPMGEQF
TRBD1,TRBV28,.,ASSLDRAQPQH
.,TRBV6-5,.,ASKRSAEGYGYT
.,TRBV27,.,ASSRDNDYEQY
.,TRBV4-3,.,ASSQDPALQAF
.,TRBV18,.,ASSPVEGIGNTIY
.,TRBV6-5,.,ASSSQGIYGYT
TRBD1,TRBV4-2,.,ASSLQGAYEQY
TRBD1,TRBV5-6,.,ASSLFGPLGQDSYEQY
.,TRBV29-1,.,SVVARGRETQY
.,TRBV9,.,ASSDARGNTEAF
TRBD1,TRBV5-1,once,ASNPTGIGELF
TRBD2,TRBV5-1,.,ASSEGLATIEQF
.,TRBV5-1,once,ASSSLTSNEIGELF
.,TRBV6-6,.,ASSYPQWGTDTQY
TRBD1,TRBV2,once,ASTGTGANEKLF
TRBD1,TRBV10-3,.,AIRGQSSTDTQY
.,TRBV19,once,ASSQLVSGRTGELF
.,TRBV7-6,few,ASSLAGSGELF
.,TRBV5-6,.,ASSLDTYNEQF
.,TRBV4-2,.,ASSQDKQGYGYT
.,TRBV9,.,ASSVGEGSNQPQH
TRBD1,TRBV6-5,few,ASGRGQAYNEQF
.,TRBV30,.,AWSVQRQANEKLF
.,TRBV4-2,.,ASSQGGGGGNSPLH
TRBD2,TRBV7-9,.,ASSETSGGHNEQF
.,TRBV11-2,.,ASSIIATNEKLF
.,TRBV18,few,ASSFEEDQPQH
.,TRBV10-3,.,AISESGPDTQY
.,TRBV28,.,ASSSLPSAQPQH
.,TRBV2,.,ASSWEGAGEAF
.,TRBV6-6,.,ASSLQEEKLF
.,TRBV4-2,.,ASSQGVQAFTDTQY
TRBD2,TRBV15,once,ATSSGLAASTDTQY
TRBD1,TRBV27,.,ASSVQGRDEKLF
.,TRBV11-2,.,ASSFRHEQY
.,TRBV6-6,.,ASSYGSQAEGYEQY
TRBD1,TRBV7-2,.,ASSRDRGSTEAF
TRBD1,TRBV6-1,.,ASSDWDRGYT
.,TRBV5-1,.,ASSLVGDPYNEQF
.,TRBV19,.,ASSIVPGGEQY
.,TRBV28,many,ASSANSGANVLT
.,TRBV4-2,.,ASSLDSQGFGETQY
TRBD2,TRBV2,.,ASSEGSGGETQY
TRBD1,TRBV19,.,ASSMRTGNSYNEQF